These T cell receptor beta chains were read from a single sample in a study of Graves' ophthalmopathy and Graves' hyperthyroidism. TCRdb independently ran MiXCR on the multiplex PCR reads; one entry per CDR3 protein. The sample lists more than 1,000,000 distinct CDR3 sequences, 35% to 40% seen once, with 11% in the top ten. The source material was peripheral blood or thyroid tissue (not recorded which). Receptors were obtained from an adult man with Graves' hyperthyroidism. The CDR3 runs from the conserved cysteine through the conserved F or W. D genes are given only for firm matches. Rows give clone size only sometimes, using once, few, many, or a class for an expanded clone.

d_gene	v_gene	j_gene	abundance	CDR3nt	CDR3aa
NA	TRBV7-9	TRBJ2-5	NA	TGTGCCAGCAGCATCCTTCTAGAGACCCAGTACTTC	CASSILLETQYF
TRBD1	TRBV29-1	TRBJ2-2	many	TGCAGCGTTGCCTACCCTGTGGACAGGGGGAACACCGGGGAGCTGTTTTTT	CSVAYPVDRGNTGELFF
NA	TRBV20-1	TRBJ1-5	NA	TGCAGTGCTTATACAAAGGGTTTCGATCAGCCCCAGCATTTT	CSAYTKGFDQPQHF
NA	TRBV20-1	TRBJ2-7	few	TGCAGTGCTAGAGGCAGCCGCGGGGACTCCTACGAGCAGTACTTC	CSARGSRGDSYEQYF
NA	TRBV7-2	TRBJ2-2	NA	TGTGCCAGCAGCTTAGTGTGGATAGGGATGATTCTACGGGAGCTGTTTTTT	CASSLVWIGMILRELFF
TRBD1	TRBV20-1	TRBJ2-2	NA	TGCAGTGCTAGAGAACAGGGGCGTCCGAACACCGGGGAGCTGTTTTTT	CSAREQGRPNTGELFF
TRBD1	TRBV10-3	TRBJ1-2	many	TGTGCCATCAGTGTGGGACCGACAGGGGGTTTCTATGGCTACACCTTC	CAISVGPTGGFYGYTF
NA	TRBV10-3	TRBJ1-2	many	TGTGCCATCAGTGCAGGAACTAACTATGGCTACACCTTC	CAISAGTNYGYTF
NA	TRBV7-9	TRBJ2-3	few	TGTGCCAGCAGCTTATCAAGCACAGATACGCAGTATTTT	CASSLSSTDTQYF
NA	TRBV7-2	TRBJ2-7	NA	TGTGCCAGCAGCTTAATGTCCAGCTCCTACGAGCAGTACTTC	CASSLMSSSYEQYF
NA	TRBV10-2	TRBJ1-2	NA	TGCGCCAGCAATCCGGGACGGAGCTATGGCTACACCTTC	CASNPGRSYGYTF
TRBD1	TRBV20-1	TRBJ1-6	NA	TGCAGTGCTAGTGATTTTCGGCAGGGGGATAATTCACCCCTCCACTTT	CSASDFRQGDNSPLHF
TRBD1	TRBV19	TRBJ2-6	once	TGTGCCAGTAGTATTTTACAGGGGGCTGGGGCCAACGTCCTGACTTTC	CASSILQGAGANVLTF
TRBD1	TRBV9	TRBJ2-7	few	TGTGCCAGCAGCCATGCCGGGACAGAGAAAGAGCAGTACTTC	CASSHAGTEKEQYF
NA	TRBV6-5	TRBJ2-7	few	TGTGCCAGCACCGACTTCCGCCCCGGACCCTGGAACTTC	CASTDFRPGPWNF
NA	TRBV7-2	TRBJ1-2	NA	TGTGCCAGCAGGTTCCGGGGCGTACGGGACGGCTACACCTTC	CASRFRGVRDGYTF
NA	TRBV10-3	TRBJ1-3	NA	TGTTCTACAAGACGGGATAGCGTCCCTGGAAACACCATATATTTT	CSTRRDSVPGNTIYF
NA	TRBV5-4	TRBJ2-2	NA	TGTGCCAGCAGCTTGGCCGAACAGGGGAACACCGGGGAGCTGTTTTTT	CASSLAEQGNTGELFF
NA	TRBV2	TRBJ2-5	many	TGTGCCAGCAGTGAAGCCCGTAGGACCGGGAAGACCCAGTACTTC	CASSEARRTGKTQYF
NA	TRBV7-2	TRBJ1-4	few	TGTGCCAGCAGCCGTGGTGGGGTCGGTGAAAAACTGTTTTTT	CASSRGGVGEKLFF
TRBD1	TRBV7-9	TRBJ2-5	NA	TGTGCCAGCAGCGTCCCACAGGGGGACCAAGAGACCCAGTACTTC	CASSVPQGDQETQYF
NA	TRBV10-3	TRBJ1-5	NA	TGTGCCATCAGTGATGAGAGCAATCAGCCCCAGCATTTT	CAISDESNQPQHF
TRBD2	TRBV27	TRBJ2-7	few	TGTGCCAGCAGCCGGCTAGCGGGAGAGGAGTACTTC	CASSRLAGEEYF
NA	TRBV6-6	TRBJ1-5	NA	TGTGCCAGCAGTGAAAGCGGGGGATGGCAGCCCCAGCATTTT	CASSESGGWQPQHF
NA	TRBV5-1	TRBJ2-5	few	TGCGCCAGCAGCTTAGGAGGGAATAGGGAAGAGACCCAGTACTTC	CASSLGGNREETQYF
TRBD1	TRBV5-1	TRBJ1-3	NA	TGTGCCAGCAGCTCGGGACAGGACACGCGAACCATATATTTT	CASSSGQDTRTIYF
NA	TRBV12-3/TRBV12-4	TRBJ2-7	NA	TGTGCCAGCAGTTTAGATGGACACAAGTACGAGCAGTACTTC	CASSLDGHKYEQYF
NA	TRBV10-3	TRBJ1-4	NA	TGTGCCATCAGCTCCGGGACGAATGAAAAACTGTTTTTT	CAISSGTNEKLFF
NA	TRBV20-1	TRBJ1-6	NA	TGCAGTGCTAGTCAGCTGGGGTTCTCCTATAATTCACCCCTCCACTTT	CSASQLGFSYNSPLHF
NA	TRBV6-1	TRBJ1-1	many	TGTGCCAGCAGATCCTACGGGGGTCGACCTGAAGCTTTCTTT	CASRSYGGRPEAFF
TRBD2	TRBV7-9	TRBJ2-5	many	TGTGCCAGCAGCCGTTACTCCTTAGCGGGAGTCGAGGAGACCCAGTACTTC	CASSRYSLAGVEETQYF
NA	TRBV9	TRBJ2-7	few	TGTGCCAGCAGCGTAGTCGGTGAGCCCTACGAGCAGTACTTC	CASSVVGEPYEQYF
NA	TRBV2	TRBJ2-5	many	TGTGCCAGCAGGGGGGTGGATGGCCCCGGGACCCAGTACTTC	CASRGVDGPGTQYF
NA	TRBV2	TRBJ2-2	many	TGTGCCAGCAGTGACGAGACTAACCCCACCGGGGAGCTGTTTTTT	CASSDETNPTGELFF
NA	TRBV29-1	TRBJ2-2	many	TGCAGCGCACCTAGGGGGGGGTGGACCGGGGAGCTGTTTTTT	CSAPRGGWTGELFF
NA	TRBV5-1	TRBJ2-7	many	TGCGCCAGCAGCTTGGAGGTCGGGAACTACGAGCAGTACTTC	CASSLEVGNYEQYF
TRBD1	TRBV25-1	TRBJ1-1	many	TGTGCCAGCAGTGAATCTACAGGGGTTTTTACTGAAGCTTTCTTT	CASSESTGVFTEAFF
NA	TRBV7-8	TRBJ2-7	many	TGTGCCAGCAGCTTAGAGCCAGGGTCCTACGAGCAGTACTTC	CASSLEPGSYEQYF
NA	TRBV6-1	TRBJ2-7	once	TGTGCCAGCAGTGGGACAGAGCTCTACGAGCAGTACTTC	CASSGTELYEQYF
NA	TRBV19	TRBJ1-1	NA	TGTGCCAGTTACCCGCCGGGACCCCGGAACACTGAAGCTTTCTTT	CASYPPGPRNTEAFF
NA	TRBV20-1	TRBJ2-6	many	TGCAGTGCAAGGGAGTATTCCGGGGCCAACGTCCTGACTTTC	CSAREYSGANVLTF
NA	TRBV29-1	TRBJ1-6	NA	TGCAGCGTTGACCAGGATAACAATTCACCCCTCCACTTT	CSVDQDNNSPLHF
TRBD1	TRBV20-1	TRBJ1-1	NA	TGCAGTGCTTCCGGACAGGGGGCTTTTTTCTGGAAGAGCACTGAAGCTTTCTTT	CSASGQGAFFWKSTEAFF
TRBD1	TRBV7-2	TRBJ1-2	NA	TGTGCCAGCAACCATGGGACAGGAGGCTATGGCTACACCTTC	CASNHGTGGYGYTF
NA	TRBV4-2	TRBJ2-7	many	TGTGCCAGCAGCCAAGAAGAGGGGGGTTCCTACGAGCAGTACTTC	CASSQEEGGSYEQYF
TRBD2	TRBV5-6	TRBJ2-5	NA	TGTGCCAGCAGCCAACCTTGGACTAGCGGGGGGGCAAACGAAGAGACCCAGTACTTC	CASSQPWTSGGANEETQYF
NA	TRBV19	TRBJ1-5	many	TGTGCCAGTATTTCAACCGGTAGCAATCAGCCCCAGCATTTT	CASISTGSNQPQHF
TRBD1	TRBV7-9	TRBJ1-3	many	TGTGCCAGCAGCCAAGATCAGACAGGGCTAGACACCATATATTTT	CASSQDQTGLDTIYF
NA	TRBV7-9	TRBJ1-4	NA	TGTGCCAGCGGCTCTCAGCCCGGTACCTCTAATGAAAAACTGTTTTTT	CASGSQPGTSNEKLFF